This T cell receptor (beta chain) comes out of a study of monozygotic twins with inflammatory bowel disease. A note on this clonotype: Its specificity is unknown.

Each sample had eight separate cDNA synthesis reactions. TCRdb re-analyzed the 5' RACE reads; it lists each CDR3 protein once, without DNA. The sample table includes approximately 400,000 distinct CDR3 sequences. The CDR3 consists of 18 residues. Overall study findings and caveats: The results supported no single strong signal or clonotype associated with IBD. It was observed that concordant and discordant twins did not differ in repertoire similarity, possibly given limited power.

What was sequenced was blood. J is TRBJ1-5 and V is TRBV12-3 or TRBV12-4; TCRdb's D call of TRBD1 is untestable without DNA. This TCR derives from a human donor with ulcerative colitis or Crohn's disease, or a healthy co-twin of an affected twin (not recorded which). This CDR3 reads CASSFRGQGVISNQPQHF.